The 20 T cell receptor beta chains listed next were all sequenced from one sample in a study of blood T cell repertoires in COVID-19. Libraries were prepared by immunoSEQ multiplex PCR; TCRdb keeps only in-frame clonotypes and omits some of them. The sample records some 390,000 clones, over 75% being singletons. Sequencing used PBMCs or T cells enriched from blood (not recorded which). All receptors come from a young man who had recovered from COVID-19.

The count of this clone is one. CDR3 sequence reads: CASSSTYFVGTGSTDTQYF. In DNA, the CDR3 is TGCGCCAGCAGCTCTACTTATTTTGTAGGGACAGGGAGCACAGATACGCAGTATTTT. This rearrangement joins TRBV5-1 to TRBJ2-3, with 9 bases lining up with TRBD1. The length of the CDR3 is 19 residues. V lost 3 bases and J lost 0; bases outside the gene matches: 14. From germline, CDR1 is SGHRS and CDR2 YFSETQ.

The chain uses TRBV10-2 and TRBJ1-6; a possible D gene is TRBD1 (5 bases). Germline CDR1 and CDR2: WSHSY and SAAADI. The length of the CDR3 is 13 residues. V shed 10 bases and J shed 8 bases, with 15 bases lying between them. The CDR3 region is CATGGGEDSPLHF. The CDR3 DNA follows: TGCGCCACGGGTGGAGGGGAGGATTCACCCCTCCACTTT.

The rearrangement joins TRBV5-1 to TRBJ1-1; maybe TRBD1 (6 bases). The CDR3 covers 14 residues. Germline CDR1 and CDR2: SGHRS and YFSETQ. Trimming shortened V by 1 base and J by 3 bases, and 10 bases separated the two germline ends. CDR3 region: CASSLWGQDTEAFF. The CDR3 DNA reads as TGCGCCAGCAGCTTGTGGGGGCAGGACACTGAAGCTTTCTTT.

The rearrangement links TRBV29-1 to TRBJ1-2; 8 positions agree with TRBD1. Germline lookup yields CDR1 SQVTM and CDR2 ANQGSEA. The trim removed 5 bases at V and 6 bases at J, leaving 8 bases unmatched. This CDR3 comprises 13 residues. As DNA, the CDR3 is TGCAGCGTTTGGGGACAGGAAGGGGATGGCTACACCTTC. Its translation: CSVWGQEGDGYTF. Filled out from reference TRBV29-1 and TRBJ1-2, the complete variable domain reads SAVISQKPSRDICQRGTSLTIQCQVDSQVTMMFWYRQQPGQSLTLIATANQGSEATYESGFVIDKFPISRPNLTFSTLTVSNMSPEDSSIYLCSVWGQEGDGYTFGSGTRLTVV.

The rearrangement uses TRBV7-9 and TRBJ1-2; D is perhaps TRBD1 (6 bases). The CDR3 covers 14 residues. Germline CDR1 reads SEHNR; CDR2 reads FQNEAQ (reference sequence). V was pared by 3 bases and J by 0 bases, with 8 bases between. The CDR3 protein is CASSFGGSNYGYTF. In DNA, the CDR3 is TGTGCCAGCAGCTTTGGGGGCTCTAACTATGGCTACACCTTC. Supplemented by reference TRBV7-9 and TRBJ1-2, the full variable domain reads DTGVSQNPRHKITKRGQNVTFRCDPISEHNRLYWYRQTLGQGPEFLTYFQNEAQLEKSRLLSDRFSAERPKGSFSTLEIQRTEQGDSAMYLCASSFGGSNYGYTFGSGTRLTVV.

This rearrangement joins TRBV2 to TRBJ2-1; 7 bases align to TRBD1. CDR1 is SNHLY, CDR2 FYNNEI, per germline. Germline trimming cut 2 bases from V and 8 bases from J; bases unmatched to any gene: 6. This CDR3 region has 14 residues. The CDR3: CASSELGQEYEQFF. In DNA form, the CDR3 reads TGTGCCAGCAGTGAACTTGGACAGGAGTATGAGCAGTTCTTC. Full variable domain (remainder filled in from reference TRBV2 and TRBJ2-1): EPEVTQTPSHQVTQMGQEVILRCVPISNHLYFYWYRQILGQKVEFLVSFYNNEISEKSEIFDDQFSVERPDGSNFTLKIRSTKLEDSAMYFCASSELGQEYEQFFGPGTRLTVL.

V usage is TRBV7-2 and J usage is TRBJ1-2; a possible D gene is TRBD1 (5 bases). V dropped 5 bases and J dropped 5 bases, with 12 bases sitting between them. This CDR3 has 13 residues. Germline V gene sequence: CDR1 SGHTA, CDR2 FQGNSA. The CDR3 nucleotides are TGTGCCAGCAGCCCAAGGGGTCTGTATGGCTACACCTTC. Encoded protein: CASSPRGLYGYTF.

The chain employs TRBV25-1 and TRBJ1-4; 8 bases line up with TRBD1. After removal of 6 bases from V and 6 bases from J, the junction contained 6 bases not matched to a gene. CDR3 length: 14 residues. Germline V gives CDR1 MGHDK, CDR2 SYGVNS. CDR3 nucleotides: TGTGCCAGCAGAGACAGGGGACAGGATGAAAAACTGTTTTTT. Translation: CASRDRGQDEKLFF. Full variable domain (remainder filled in from reference TRBV25-1 and TRBJ1-4): EADIYQTPRYLVIGTGKKITLECSQTMGHDKMYWYQQDPGMELHLIHYSYGVNSTEKGDLSSESTVSRIRTEHFPLTLESARPSHTSQYLCASRDRGQDEKLFFGSGTQLSVL.

The J gene is TRBJ1-3, the V gene TRBV5-5, with D possibly TRBD1 on 6 matching bases. The V gene lost 10 bases and the J gene lost 9 bases, with 17 bases spanning the gap. The CDR3 contains 12 residues. Germline V lookup: CDR1 SGHKS, CDR2 YYEKEE (reference sequence). The CDR3 DNA reads as TGTGCCCCCCAGAGGGACATTACCACCATATATTTT. The encoded protein is CAPQRDITTIYF.

To note about this clone: The same CDR3 is also encoded by other DNA sequences in this sample. J is TRBJ2-2 and V is TRBV7-9, with 7 bases identical to TRBD1. The CDR3 contains 15 residues. Germline lookup yields CDR1 SEHNR and CDR2 FQNEAQ (reference sequence). V lost 3 bases and J lost 2; bases outside the gene matches: 3. CDR3 in DNA: TGTGCCAGCAGCTTGGGGACAGCCAACACCGGGGAGCTGTTTTTT. Protein product: CASSLGTANTGELFF.

The V gene is TRBV2, the J gene TRBJ1-5; TRBD1 agrees at 8 bases. Per germline, CDR1 SNHLY and CDR2 FYNNEI. The CDR3 has 19 residues. Unmatched junction bases numbered 12, after V lost 2 bases and J lost 0 bases. This CDR3 is CASSEYWTGQALSNQPQHF. The CDR3 DNA reads as TGTGCCAGCAGTGAATATTGGACAGGGCAAGCCCTTAGCAATCAGCCCCAGCATTTT. The variable domain in full, with the rest retrieved from reference TRBV2 and TRBJ1-5, is EPEVTQTPSHQVTQMGQEVILRCVPISNHLYFYWYRQILGQKVEFLVSFYNNEISEKSEIFDDQFSVERPDGSNFTLKIRSTKLEDSAMYFCASSEYWTGQALSNQPQHFGDGTRLSIL.

CDR3 sequence reads: CASSWTGSPLHF. The CDR3 DNA reads TGTGCCAGCAGTTGGACTGGTTCACCCCTCCACTTT. This chain connects TRBV27 to TRBJ1-6, with D unclear. Germline V gene lookup returns CDR1 MNHEY and CDR2 SMNVEV (reference sequence). The CDR3 sequence is 12 residues long. V lost 4 bases and J 9 bases, leaving 7 bases between the germline ends.

The chain carries TRBV6-1 and TRBJ2-2, with 8 bases lining up with TRBD1. Trimming took 3 bases from V and 5 from J; bases not matched to a gene: 17. The CDR3 is 19 amino acids. Germline V gives CDR1 MNHNS, CDR2 SASEGT. The CDR3 DNA is TGTGCCAGCAGTGATTGGCCCCCCTCAGGGGGCGCATCTACCGGGGAGCTGTTTTTT. Protein: CASSDWPPSGGASTGELFF.

The chain carries TRBV28 and TRBJ1-5, with D possibly TRBD1 on 5 matching bases. The germline V gene has CDR1 MDHEN and CDR2 SYDVKM. V shed 6 bases and J shed 2 bases, with 11 bases lying between them. The CDR3 consists of 14 residues. The CDR3 nucleotides read TGTGCCAGCAGCTCACCGACAGGCAATCAGCCCCAGCATTTT. This codes for CASSSPTGNQPQHF. Full variable domain (remainder filled in from reference TRBV28 and TRBJ1-5): DVKVTQSSRYLVKRTGEKVFLECVQDMDHENMFWYRQDPGLGLRLIYFSYDVKMKEKGDIPEGYSVSREKKERFSLILESASTNQTSMYLCASSSPTGNQPQHFGDGTRLSIL.

This chain uses TRBV29-1 with TRBJ2-1, with TRBD2 matching 7 bases. The CDR3 length is 14 residues. The V and J ends lost 5 bases and 0 bases, in that order; junction bases with no gene match: 4. Germline CDR1 SQVTM, CDR2 ANQGSEA. For the CDR3, the DNA is TGCAGCGTTAGGCCGGGAGGCTCCTACAATGAGCAGTTCTTC. Amino acids: CSVRPGGSYNEQFF.

The J gene is TRBJ2-1, the V gene TRBV15; 9 bases line up with TRBD1. The germline V gene has CDR1 LNHNV and CDR2 YYDKDF (reference sequence). This CDR3 is 15 amino acids long. V lost 5 bases, J lost 3 bases, and 5 bases stayed unmatched. The DNA for the CDR3 is TGTGCCACCAGCGACCGGGACAGGGACTACAATGAGCAGTTCTTC. Amino acid sequence: CATSDRDRDYNEQFF.

V usage is TRBV11-2 and J usage is TRBJ1-2; D not certain. The length of the CDR3 is 14 residues. Trimming cost V 1 base and J 1 base, with 7 bases left between them. Germline CDR1 and CDR2: SGHAT and FQNNGV. CDR3 bases: TGTGCCAGCAGCTTAGGGGAGGGTAACTATGGCTACACCTTC. Protein sequence: CASSLGEGNYGYTF.

This clone was seen once. This chain joins TRBV7-2 and TRBJ2-1; 9 bases map to TRBD1. The junction had 6 bases not matched to a gene; V was cut back by 2 bases and J by 1 base. The germline V gene has CDR1 SGHTA and CDR2 FQGNSA. The CDR3 consists of 17 residues. The CDR3 protein is CASSLFPGTGSYNEQFF. The DNA for the CDR3 is TGTGCCAGCAGCTTATTCCCCGGGACAGGGTCCTACAATGAGCAGTTCTTC.

The chain carries TRBV28 and TRBJ1-5, with 7 bases aligning to TRBD1. The CDR3 is made up of 14 amino acids. Germline V gene data show CDR1 as MDHEN and CDR2 as SYDVKM. Trimming removed 6 bases from V and 1 base from J; junction bases left unmatched: 3. The CDR3 DNA follows: TGTGCCAGCAGAGGGGGCAGGAGCAATCAGCCCCAGCATTTT. Its translation: CASRGGRSNQPQHF.

The rearrangement links TRBV5-4 to TRBJ2-6; D call uncertain. The CDR3 length is 13 residues. Germline values: CDR1 SGHNT, CDR2 YYREEE (reference sequence). Trimming shortened V by 4 bases and J by 4 bases, and 6 bases separated the two germline ends. CDR3 sequence (DNA): TGTGCCAGCAGCCTACCAGGGGCCAACGTCCTGACTTTC. It codes for CASSLPGANVLTF. Using reference TRBV5-4 and TRBJ2-6 for the parts outside the CDR3, the full variable domain is ETGVTQSPTHLIKTRGQQVTLRCSSQSGHNTVSWYQQALGQGPQFIFQYYREEENGRGNFPPRFSGLQFPNYSSELNVNALELDDSALYLCASSLPGANVLTFGAGSRLTVL.